This T cell receptor (beta chain) emerged from a study of blood T cell repertoires in COVID-19. Study overall: Sample material is recorded as cDNA or gDNA derived from T cells, B-cell-depleted T cells, or PBMCs.

In the study's own analysis: Estimates of nucleated cell counts were drawn from the amplification of reference gene primers. Profiling relied on immunoSEQ multiplex PCR, and the TCRdb table lists in-frame clones only, not all of them. The D gene and trimming were derived from the DNA, and the V and J assignments and clone size from that table. The sample lists around 99,000 clones; about 79% were seen once. CDR3 size: 14 residues. Deletions cut 10 bases from V and 4 bases from J, with 19 bases between. Looked up from germline, CDR1 is MNHEY and CDR2 is SVGAGI. Sequencing was performed on peripheral blood. This sequence originates from a woman older than 75 with active or convalescent COVID-19. The V and J genes are TRBV6-5 and TRBJ1-2; possible D gene TRBD1, 6 bases. The CDR3 DNA reads TGTGCCACCACAAAGCTGGACAGCCGCTATGGCTACACCTTC. Encoded protein: CATTKLDSRYGYTF.